This T cell receptor beta chain was identified in a study of cytomegalovirus exposure and HLA in healthy donors. Germline values: CDR1 SQVTM, CDR2 ANQGSEA. The CDR3 sequence is 15 residues long. V trimming: 5 bases; J trimming: 6 bases; junction bases outside the gene matches: 12. The PCR made use of 60 Vbeta and 13 Jbeta primers. Generated by immunoSEQ multiplex PCR, the TCRdb table keeps only in-frame clones and is missing some. The profile shows roughly 160,000 clones, just under 80% of them singletons. This TCR was sampled from a woman in her forties or fifties in good health and CMV-seropositive. V and J are TRBV29-1 and TRBJ2-1; 8 bases agree with TRBD1. The sequencing sample was made of PBMCs. CDR3 amino acids: CSVQITGGWGNEQFF. The CDR3, as DNA: TGCAGCGTTCAGATCACAGGGGGTTGGGGCAATGAGCAGTTCTTC.